Listed below are T cell receptor beta chains from one sample, sequenced in a study of shared clonotypes between healthy human individuals. Sequencing used immunoSEQ multiplex PCR; TCRdb keeps in-frame clones, though not all of them. The table has under 550,000 clones, roughly 95% seen once. The sequenced material came from naive CD4+ T cells sorted from blood. All receptors derive from a woman in her 30s in good health. Both conserved end residues are part of each CDR3. A D gene is named only where the DNA matches it firmly. Clone size is not always given. Where it is, it says once, few, many or a class for expanded clones.

j_call,v_call,d_call,clone_size,cdr3_aa,cdr3_nt
TRBJ2-7,TRBV28,.,.,CASIEGGAHYEQYF,TGTGCCAGCATAGAGGGGGGGGCCCACTACGAGCAGTACTTC
TRBJ2-6,TRBV5-1,TRBD1,.,CASSPVDRSSGANVLTF,TGCGCCAGCAGCCCGGTGGACAGGAGCTCTGGGGCCAACGTCCTGACTTTC
TRBJ2-7,TRBV27,TRBD1,.,CASSETGFPYEQYF,TGTGCCAGCAGCGAGACAGGGTTCCCCTACGAGCAGTACTTC
TRBJ2-5,TRBV19,.,.,CASSISRTDPETQYF,TGTGCCAGTAGTATATCCCGGACTGACCCGGAGACCCAGTACTTC
TRBJ2-2,TRBV5-8,.,.,CASSLVSLNTGELFF,TGTGCCAGCAGCTTGGTTAGCCTGAACACCGGGGAGCTGTTTTTT
TRBJ2-5,TRBV7-2,TRBD2,.,CASSFMSGGQETQYF,TGTGCCAGCAGCTTCATGAGCGGGGGCCAAGAGACCCAGTACTTC
TRBJ2-7,TRBV5-8,TRBD2,.,CASSRTRLAGDEQYF,TGTGCCAGCAGCCGGACAAGGCTAGCGGGAGATGAGCAGTACTTC
TRBJ1-5,TRBV6-5,TRBD1,once,CASSFTGDSNQPQHF,TGTGCCAGCAGTTTTACAGGGGATAGCAATCAGCCCCAGCATTTT
TRBJ2-5,TRBV7-6,.,.,CASSLKVPKETQYF,TGTGCCAGCAGCTTAAAAGTCCCGAAAGAGACCCAGTACTTC
TRBJ2-7,TRBV7-9,.,.,CASSLTRIAEQYF,TGTGCCAGCAGCTTGACGAGAATTGCGGAGCAGTACTTC
TRBJ2-7,TRBV6-5,TRBD2,.,CASTPRRGVFDEQYF,TGTGCCAGCACCCCCCGGCGGGGGGTCTTCGACGAGCAGTACTTC
TRBJ2-1,TRBV19,.,.,CASRARDTVDNEQFF,TGTGCCAGTAGGGCACGGGACACCGTTGACAATGAGCAGTTCTTC
TRBJ1-2,TRBV28,TRBD1,once,CAAGTVPGGYTF,TGTGCCGCTGGGACAGTTCCAGGCGGCTACACCTTC
TRBJ2-6,TRBV19,.,.,CASSKRDRGGHPSGANVLTF,TGTGCCAGTAGCAAGCGGGACAGAGGAGGACATCCTTCTGGGGCCAACGTCCTGACTTTC
TRBJ2-7,TRBV5-5,TRBD2,.,CASSRRTSETYEQYF,TGTGCCAGCAGCCGGCGGACTAGCGAGACCTACGAGCAGTACTTC
TRBJ1-4,TRBV19,.,.,CASSGQRNEKLFF,TGTGCCAGTAGTGGGCAGAGAAATGAAAAACTGTTTTTT
TRBJ2-7,TRBV11-2,TRBD2,.,CASSWTSGSVSAYEQYF,TGTGCCAGCAGCTGGACTAGCGGGAGCGTAAGCGCCTACGAGCAGTACTTC
TRBJ1-1,TRBV28,.,.,CASSSPGMGATEAFF,TGTGCCAGCAGTTCCCCCGGGATGGGGGCCACTGAAGCTTTCTTT
TRBJ1-2,TRBV7-9,.,few,CAILHSNYGYTF,TGTGCCATCCTGCATTCTAACTATGGCTACACCTTC
TRBJ2-5,TRBV7-2,TRBD2,.,CASSLVLAGVGETQYF,TGTGCCAGCAGCTTAGTTTTAGCGGGAGTGGGAGAGACCCAGTACTTC
TRBJ2-2,TRBV28,TRBD1,.,CASSPSGTANTGELFF,TGTGCCAGCAGTCCCTCCGGGACAGCGAACACCGGGGAGCTGTTTTTT
TRBJ1-3,TRBV11-3,.,.,CASSLDGGSGNTIYF,TGTGCCAGCAGCTTAGACGGGGGCTCTGGAAACACCATATATTTT
TRBJ2-7,TRBV7-2,TRBD2,.,CASSTTSGSYEQYF,TGTGCCAGCAGCACAACTAGCGGGAGTTACGAGCAGTACTTC
TRBJ1-5,TRBV10-3,.,.,CAISESNTSGDQPQHF,TGTGCCATCAGTGAGTCGAATACGAGCGGGGATCAGCCCCAGCATTTT
TRBJ2-7,TRBV28,TRBD1,.,CASSQGAETYEQYF,TGTGCCAGCAGTCAGGGGGCCGAGACCTACGAGCAGTACTTC
TRBJ1-5,TRBV4-1,.,.,CASSQQGDQPQHF,TGCGCCAGCAGCCAGCAAGGTGATCAGCCCCAGCATTTT
TRBJ2-1,TRBV25-1,.,.,CASSDPGRNEQFF,TGTGCCAGCAGCGATCCCGGGCGAAATGAGCAGTTCTTC
TRBJ2-7,TRBV5-4,.,once,CASSLLSESYEQYF,TGTGCCAGCAGCCTCTTATCTGAGTCCTACGAGCAGTACTTC
TRBJ2-7,TRBV6-1,.,.,CASSEVSYEQYF,TGTGCCAGCAGTGAAGTGAGTTACGAGCAGTACTTC
TRBJ2-7,TRBV13,.,.,CASSKDLTGQYF,TGTGCCAGCAGCAAGGACCTAACGGGGCAGTACTTC
TRBJ1-1,TRBV5-1,TRBD1,.,CASGPGTANTEAFF,TGCGCCAGCGGACCCGGGACAGCGAACACTGAAGCTTTCTTT
TRBJ1-3,TRBV15,TRBD1,.,CATSRDRAADTIYF,TGTGCCACCAGCAGGGACAGGGCCGCGGACACCATATATTTT
TRBJ2-3,TRBV13,TRBD2,.,CASSLSLTSGNTDTQYF,TGTGCCAGCAGCCTTTCCCTGACTAGCGGTAACACAGATACGCAGTATTTT
TRBJ2-7,TRBV28,.,.,CASSSGQLAEQYF,TGTGCCAGCAGCTCCGGACAGCTAGCCGAGCAGTACTTC
TRBJ2-3,TRBV9,TRBD2,.,CASSVGVGLAGPLDPLDTQYF,TGTGCCAGCAGCGTAGGAGTGGGACTAGCGGGACCCCTGGACCCATTAGATACGCAGTATTTT
TRBJ2-6,TRBV18,TRBD1,.,CASSEGAPIGANVLTF,TGTGCCAGCTCAGAGGGGGCGCCGATAGGGGCCAACGTCCTGACTTTC
TRBJ2-7,TRBV7-7,TRBD1,once,CASSSGQVGEQYF,TGTGCCAGCAGCTCGGGACAGGTGGGAGAGCAGTACTTC
TRBJ2-1,TRBV5-1,TRBD2,.,CASSAAKTSGRAFNYNEQFF,TGCGCCAGCAGCGCAGCAAAGACTAGCGGGAGGGCCTTTAACTACAATGAGCAGTTCTTC
TRBJ1-4,TRBV2,.,.,CASRGGSEKLFF,TGTGCCTCTCGGGGGGGGAGTGAAAAACTGTTTTTT
TRBJ1-1,TRBV6-5,.,once,CASSATENTEAFF,TGTGCCAGCAGTGCCACAGAGAACACTGAAGCTTTCTTT
TRBJ2-4,TRBV6-6,.,.,CASSSVQRTSPNIQYF,TGTGCCAGCAGTTCCGTCCAGAGAACCTCGCCAAACATTCAGTACTTC
TRBJ2-1,TRBV4-1,TRBD2,once,CASSQDRGSSYNEQFF,TGCGCCAGCAGCCAAGATCGCGGGAGCTCCTACAATGAGCAGTTCTTC
TRBJ2-1,TRBV19,.,.,CASSRGPLSYNEQFF,TGTGCCAGTAGTAGAGGACCGCTCTCCTACAATGAGCAGTTCTTC
TRBJ2-1,TRBV11-2,TRBD2,.,CASSSGTSGVYNEQFF,TGTGCCAGCAGCTCCGGGACTAGCGGAGTCTACAATGAGCAGTTCTTC
TRBJ2-3,TRBV13,.,.,CAYRRAGTDTQYF,TGTGCGTACCGGCGGGCGGGCACAGATACGCAGTATTTT
TRBJ2-7,TRBV5-1,.,.,CASSPLGAPNEQYF,TGCGCCAGCAGCCCCCTGGGGGCACCCAACGAGCAGTACTTC
TRBJ1-1,TRBV6-5,TRBD1,.,CASTRQGGGTEAFF,TGTGCCAGCACAAGACAGGGAGGGGGCACTGAAGCTTTCTTT
TRBJ2-7,TRBV28,.,.,CASSLRVGEQYF,TGTGCCAGCAGTTTAAGGGTCGGCGAGCAGTACTTC
TRBJ1-1,TRBV11-1,.,.,CASSFDYQRLNTEAFF,TGTGCCAGCAGCTTCGACTATCAGAGGTTGAACACTGAAGCTTTCTTT
TRBJ1-5,TRBV2,TRBD1,.,CASSVQGASNQPQHF,TGTGCCAGCAGTGTCCAGGGGGCGTCCAATCAGCCCCAGCATTTT
TRBJ2-6,TRBV25-1,.,.,CASTHTETASGANVLTF,TGTGCCAGCACTCATACAGAGACAGCTTCTGGGGCCAACGTCCTGACTTTC
TRBJ1-5,TRBV2,TRBD1,.,CASSDKDRGQPQHF,TGTGCCAGCAGTGATAAGGACAGGGGTCAGCCCCAGCATTTT
TRBJ1-5,TRBV2,.,.,CASSALRSGQPQHF,TGTGCCAGCAGTGCCCTACGGTCTGGACAGCCCCAGCATTTT